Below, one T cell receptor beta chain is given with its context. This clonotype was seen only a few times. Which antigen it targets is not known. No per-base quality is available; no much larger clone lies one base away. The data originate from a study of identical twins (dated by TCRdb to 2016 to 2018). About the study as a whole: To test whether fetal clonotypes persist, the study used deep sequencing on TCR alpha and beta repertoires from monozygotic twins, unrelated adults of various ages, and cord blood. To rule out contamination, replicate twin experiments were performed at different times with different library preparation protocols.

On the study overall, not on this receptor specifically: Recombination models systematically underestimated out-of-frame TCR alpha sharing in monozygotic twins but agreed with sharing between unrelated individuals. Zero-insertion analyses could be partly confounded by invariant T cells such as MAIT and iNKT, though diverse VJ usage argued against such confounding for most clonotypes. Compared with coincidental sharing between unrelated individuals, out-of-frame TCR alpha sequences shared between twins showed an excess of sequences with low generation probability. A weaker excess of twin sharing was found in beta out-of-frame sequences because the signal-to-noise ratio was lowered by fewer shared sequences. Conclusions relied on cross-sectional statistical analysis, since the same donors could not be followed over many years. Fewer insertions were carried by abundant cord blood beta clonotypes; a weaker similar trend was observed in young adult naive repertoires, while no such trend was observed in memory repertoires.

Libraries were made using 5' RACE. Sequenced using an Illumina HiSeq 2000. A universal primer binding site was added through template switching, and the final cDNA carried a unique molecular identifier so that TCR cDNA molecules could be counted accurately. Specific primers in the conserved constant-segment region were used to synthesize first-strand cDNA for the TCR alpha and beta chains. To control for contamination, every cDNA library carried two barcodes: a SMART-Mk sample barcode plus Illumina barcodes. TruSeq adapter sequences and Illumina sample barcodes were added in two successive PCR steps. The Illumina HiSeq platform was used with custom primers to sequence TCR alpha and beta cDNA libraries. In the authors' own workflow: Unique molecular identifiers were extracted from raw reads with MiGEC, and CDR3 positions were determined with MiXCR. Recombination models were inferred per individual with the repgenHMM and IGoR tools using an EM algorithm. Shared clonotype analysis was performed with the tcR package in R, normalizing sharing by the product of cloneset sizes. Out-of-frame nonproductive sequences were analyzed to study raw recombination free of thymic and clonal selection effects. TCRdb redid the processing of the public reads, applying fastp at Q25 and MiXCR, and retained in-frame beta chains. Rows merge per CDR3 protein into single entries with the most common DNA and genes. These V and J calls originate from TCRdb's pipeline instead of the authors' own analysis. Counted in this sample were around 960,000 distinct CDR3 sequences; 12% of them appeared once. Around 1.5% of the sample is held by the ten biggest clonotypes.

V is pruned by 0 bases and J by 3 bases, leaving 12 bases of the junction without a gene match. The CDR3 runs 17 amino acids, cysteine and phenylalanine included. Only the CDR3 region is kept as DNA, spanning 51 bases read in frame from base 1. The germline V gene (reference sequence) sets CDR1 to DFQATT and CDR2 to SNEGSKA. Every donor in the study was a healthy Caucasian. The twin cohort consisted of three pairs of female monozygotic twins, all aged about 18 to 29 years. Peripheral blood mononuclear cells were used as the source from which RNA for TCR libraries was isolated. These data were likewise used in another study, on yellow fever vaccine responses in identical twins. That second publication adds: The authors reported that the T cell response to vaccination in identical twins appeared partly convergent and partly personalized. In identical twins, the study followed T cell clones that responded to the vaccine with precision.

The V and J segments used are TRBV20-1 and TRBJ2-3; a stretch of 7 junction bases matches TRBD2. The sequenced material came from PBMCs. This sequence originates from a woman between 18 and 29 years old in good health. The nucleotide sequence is TGCAGTGCTAGAGACCGTCAATGGGGGGGGGGAACAGATACGCAGTATTTT. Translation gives CSARDRQWGGGTDTQYF.